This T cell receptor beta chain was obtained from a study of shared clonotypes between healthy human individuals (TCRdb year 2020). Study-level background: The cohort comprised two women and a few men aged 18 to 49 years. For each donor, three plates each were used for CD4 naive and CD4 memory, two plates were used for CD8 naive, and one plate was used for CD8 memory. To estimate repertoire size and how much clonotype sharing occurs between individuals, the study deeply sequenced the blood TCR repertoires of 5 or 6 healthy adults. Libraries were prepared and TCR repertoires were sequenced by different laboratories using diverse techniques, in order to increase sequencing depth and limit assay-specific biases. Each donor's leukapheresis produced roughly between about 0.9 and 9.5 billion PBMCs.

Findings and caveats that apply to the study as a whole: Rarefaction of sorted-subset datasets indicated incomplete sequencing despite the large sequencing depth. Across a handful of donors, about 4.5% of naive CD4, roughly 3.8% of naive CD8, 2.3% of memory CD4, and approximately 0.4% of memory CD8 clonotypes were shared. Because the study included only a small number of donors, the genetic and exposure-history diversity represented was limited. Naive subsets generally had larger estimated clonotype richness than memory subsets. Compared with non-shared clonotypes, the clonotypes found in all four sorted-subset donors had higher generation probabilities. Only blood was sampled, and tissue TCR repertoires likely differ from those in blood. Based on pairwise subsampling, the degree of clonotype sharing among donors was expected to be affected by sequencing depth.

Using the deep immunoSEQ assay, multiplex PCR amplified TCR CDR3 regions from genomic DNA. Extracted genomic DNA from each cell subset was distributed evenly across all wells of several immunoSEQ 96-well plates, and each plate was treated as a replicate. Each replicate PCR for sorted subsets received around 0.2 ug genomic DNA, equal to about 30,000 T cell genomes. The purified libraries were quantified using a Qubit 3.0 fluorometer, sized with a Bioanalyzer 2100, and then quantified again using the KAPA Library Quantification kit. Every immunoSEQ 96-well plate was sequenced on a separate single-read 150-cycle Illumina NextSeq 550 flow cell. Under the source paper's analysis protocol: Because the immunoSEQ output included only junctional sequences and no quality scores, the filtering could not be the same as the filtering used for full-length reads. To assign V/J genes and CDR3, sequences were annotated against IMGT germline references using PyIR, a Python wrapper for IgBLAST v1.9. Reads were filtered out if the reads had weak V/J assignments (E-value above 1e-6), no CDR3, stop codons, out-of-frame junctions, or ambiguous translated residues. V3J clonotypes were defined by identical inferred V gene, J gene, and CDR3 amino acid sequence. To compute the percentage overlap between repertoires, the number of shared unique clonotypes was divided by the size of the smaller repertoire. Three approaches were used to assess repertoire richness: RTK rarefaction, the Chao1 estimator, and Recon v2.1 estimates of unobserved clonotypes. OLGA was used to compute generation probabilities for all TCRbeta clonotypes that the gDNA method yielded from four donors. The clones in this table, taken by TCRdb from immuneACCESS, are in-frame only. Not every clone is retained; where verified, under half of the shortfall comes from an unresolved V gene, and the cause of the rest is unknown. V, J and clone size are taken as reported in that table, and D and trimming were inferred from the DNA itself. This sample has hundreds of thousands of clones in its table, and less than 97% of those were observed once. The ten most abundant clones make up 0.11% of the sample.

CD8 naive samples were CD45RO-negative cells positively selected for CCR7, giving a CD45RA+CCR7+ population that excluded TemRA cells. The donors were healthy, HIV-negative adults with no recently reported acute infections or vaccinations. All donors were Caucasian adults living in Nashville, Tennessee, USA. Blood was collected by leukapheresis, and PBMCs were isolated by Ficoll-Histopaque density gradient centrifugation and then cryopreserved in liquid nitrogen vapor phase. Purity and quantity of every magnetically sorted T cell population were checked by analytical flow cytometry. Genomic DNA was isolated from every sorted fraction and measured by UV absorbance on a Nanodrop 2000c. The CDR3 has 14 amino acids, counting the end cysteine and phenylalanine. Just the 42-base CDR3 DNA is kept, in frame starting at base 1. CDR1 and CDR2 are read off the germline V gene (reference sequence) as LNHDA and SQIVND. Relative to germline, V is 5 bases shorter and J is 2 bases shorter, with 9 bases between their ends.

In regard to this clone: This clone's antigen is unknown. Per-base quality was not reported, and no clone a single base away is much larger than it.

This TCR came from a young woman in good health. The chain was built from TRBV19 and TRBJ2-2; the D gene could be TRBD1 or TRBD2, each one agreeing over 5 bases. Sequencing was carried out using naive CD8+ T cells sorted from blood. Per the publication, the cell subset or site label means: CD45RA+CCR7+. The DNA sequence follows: TGTGCCAGTAGTTTGGGACCCAACACCGGGGAGCTGTTTTTT. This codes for CASSLGPNTGELFF.